One and the same sample provided the 23 T cell receptor beta chains below, sequenced in a study of blood T cells in healthy people across ages. Sample-barcoded 5' priming and a J-beta primer mix drove a second PCR of 7 to 11 cycles. TCRdb re-called the 5' RACE reads with MiXCR, one entry per CDR3 protein. Among about 760,000 distinct CDR3 sequences listed, just over 55% were seen once. The source material was blood. These receptors all come from a man in his forties or fifties in good health.

V and J are TRBV29-1 and TRBJ2-7, with a possible D match to TRBD2 (6 bases). Germline CDR1 SQVTM, CDR2 ANQGSEA. This CDR3 has 11 amino acids. The chain's CDR3 is CSYSGVYEQYF. The DNA for the CDR3 is TGCTCCTACTCGGGGGTCTACGAGCAGTACTTC.

The CDR3: CASSKKPSLRDTIYF. Here the CDR3 DNA reads TGTGCCAGCAGCAAAAAACCGAGTTTACGGGACACCATATATTTT. The chain uses TRBV28 and TRBJ1-3; D is unclear. CDR1 and CDR2 (germline): MDHEN, SYDVKM. CDR3 length equals 15 residues. V lost 6 bases and J 8 bases, leaving 20 bases between the germline ends. Variable domain in full (rest from reference TRBV28 and TRBJ1-3): DVKVTQSSRYLVKRTGEKVFLECVQDMDHENMFWYRQDPGLGLRLIYFSYDVKMKEKGDIPEGYSVSREKKERFSLILESASTNQTSMYLCASSKKPSLRDTIYFGEGSWLTVV.

The genes are TRBV5-1 and TRBJ2-5, with TRBD1 as a possible D gene (6 bases). Trimming removed 5 bases at V and 2 bases at J, with 16 bases between. This CDR3 has 15 residues. CDR1 and CDR2 from the germline V gene are SGHRS and YFSETQ. The CDR3 region is CASSEQGGLQETQYF. CDR3 DNA: TGCGCCAGCAGTGAACAGGGTGGTCTTCAAGAGACCCAGTACTTC.

V and J are TRBV21-1 and TRBJ2-4. The J call may be faulty, since TRBJ2-7 better matches the DNA end. TRBV21-1 is tagged as a pseudogene. The CDR3 runs to 12 residues. This chain's CDR3 is CASSRRVYEQYF. In nucleotides, the CDR3 is TGTGCCAGCAGCAGGAGAGTCTACGAGCAGTACTTC.

As concerns this clonotype: The missing conserved phenylalanine or tryptophan at the end of this CDR3 makes a read error likely. The chain carries TRBV28 and TRBJ1-1; D call uncertain. The CDR3 length is 11 residues. Trimming stripped 8 bases from V and 7 bases from J, with 11 bases between. Germline CDR1 is MDHEN and CDR2 is SYDVKM. As DNA, the CDR3 is TGTGCCAGCGGGATTTTGGGTGAAGCTTTCTCT. This encodes CASGILGEAFS.

The chain uses TRBV29-1 and TRBJ2-1; D may be TRBD2 (5 bases). Germline CDR1 reads SQVTM; CDR2 reads ANQGSEA. Trimming removed 7 bases at V and 4 bases at J, with 14 bases between. The CDR3 is made up of 13 amino acids. The DNA of the CDR3 is TGCAGCGCCCTGAGCGGAGGTTACAATGAGCAGTTCTTC. It encodes CSALSGGYNEQFF.

The genes are TRBV7-3 and TRBJ2-3; 11 bases map to TRBD2. V was clipped by 4 bases and J by 2 bases; unmatched bases: 20. CDR1 is SGHTA, CDR2 FQGTGA, per germline. The CDR3 runs 21 residues. As DNA, the CDR3 is TGTGCCAGCAGCTCACCCGGAGGTAGCGGGGGGGCGTCTATCGTCACAGATACGCAGTATTTT. Protein sequence: CASSSPGGSGGASIVTDTQYF.

This clonotype was found once. The chain couples TRBV5-1 to TRBJ2-1; D is unclear. Germline V gives CDR1 SGHRS, CDR2 YFSETQ. The CDR3 consists of 15 residues. V was trimmed by 1 base and J by 9 bases, leaving 17 bases between them. CDR3 sequence: CASSLRTEVVGEQFF. The CDR3, as DNA: TGCGCCAGCAGCTTGCGTACAGAAGTAGTAGGTGAGCAGTTCTTC.

This clonotype has a handful of counts. The chain uses TRBV7-6 and TRBJ2-4, with 7 bases identical to TRBD1. Near its end, the DNA agrees better with TRBJ2-7, so the J call may be wrong. The CDR3 runs to 13 residues. Germline values: CDR1 SGHVS, CDR2 FNYEAQ. CDR3 protein: CASSRDSAYEQYF. The CDR3 DNA reads TGTGCCAGCAGCCGGGACAGCGCCTACGAGCAGTACTTC.

This clonotype was detected a few times. This chain uses TRBV24-1 with TRBJ1-2, with D perhaps TRBD1 (6 bases). The CDR3 runs to 14 residues. V dropped 5 bases and J dropped 3 bases, with 12 bases sitting between them. Looked up from germline, CDR1 is KGHDR and CDR2 is SFDVKD. CDR3 sequence: CATSAVTGYYGYTF. The CDR3 DNA reads as TGTGCCACCAGTGCCGTGACAGGCTACTATGGCTACACCTTC.

This clonotype was found a few times. V gene TRBV5-4 combines with J gene TRBJ1-2; no clear D gene. Trimming left V 4 bases short and J 0 bases short, with 7 bases between. This CDR3 contains 13 residues. The germline CDR1 and CDR2 sequences are SGHNT and YYREEE (reference sequence). The CDR3 sequence is CASSPKSNYGYTF. CDR3 in DNA: TGTGCCAGCAGCCCAAAGTCTAACTATGGCTACACCTTC. Combining the CDR3 with reference TRBV5-4 and TRBJ1-2 gives the whole variable domain ETGVTQSPTHLIKTRGQQVTLRCSSQSGHNTVSWYQQALGQGPQFIFQYYREEENGRGNFPPRFSGLQFPNYSSELNVNALELDDSALYLCASSPKSNYGYTFGSGTRLTVV.

The chain's CDR3 is CASSEARGVEQYF. CDR3 nucleotides: TGTGCCAGCAGTGAAGCGCGGGGGGTCGAGCAGTACTTC. The chain uses TRBV6-1 and TRBJ2-7, with TRBD2 identical over 8 bases. V was pared by 0 bases and J by 6 bases, with 1 base of the junction left unmatched. Germline CDR1 and CDR2: MNHNS and SASEGT. The CDR3 extends over 13 amino acids.

The V and J genes are TRBV7-2 and TRBJ2-2, with TRBD2 identical over 7 bases. After removal of 1 base from V and 3 bases from J, the junction contained 5 bases not matched to a gene. Germline-derived CDR1 and CDR2 are SGHTA and FQGNSA. CDR3 length: 16 residues. The CDR3 sequence is CASSLGRGRYTGELFF. Here the CDR3 DNA reads TGTGCCAGCAGCTTAGGTCGCGGGAGATACACCGGGGAGCTGTTTTTT. The whole variable domain, remainder taken from reference TRBV7-2 and TRBJ2-2, is GAGVSQSPSNKVTEKGKDVELRCDPISGHTALYWYRQSLGQGLEFLIYFQGNSAPDKSGLPSDRFSAERTGGSVSTLTIQRTQQEDSAVYLCASSLGRGRYTGELFFGEGSRLTVL.

The rearrangement joins TRBV2 to TRBJ1-2; 7 bases map to TRBD1. This CDR3 is 14 amino acids long. Germline V gene lookup returns CDR1 SNHLY and CDR2 FYNNEI. V lost 5 bases and J lost 8; bases outside the gene matches: 11. The CDR3 region is CASSTTGSSEGYTF. The CDR3 DNA reads TGTGCCAGCAGTACGACAGGGTCGTCGGAGGGCTACACCTTC.

V is TRBV6-5 and J is TRBJ1-1; D not resolved. This CDR3 has 15 amino acids. Germline V CDR1 and CDR2: MNHEY, SVGAGI. V shed 2 bases and J shed 1 base, with 11 bases lying between them. CDR3 region: CASSYTLTTNTEAFF. The CDR3 DNA reads TGTGCCAGCAGTTACACCTTAACAACGAACACTGAAGCTTTCTTT.

This clonotype was seen a few times. The rearrangement joins TRBV29-1 to TRBJ2-3; 7 bases match TRBD2. There are 15 residues in the CDR3. V was pared by 1 base and J by 1 base, with 5 bases of the junction left unmatched. In germline, CDR1 is SQVTM, CDR2 ANQGSEA. CDR3 region: CSVEGASGGTDTQYF. The CDR3, as DNA: TGCAGCGTTGAAGGTGCTAGCGGAGGCACAGATACGCAGTATTTT.

This clonotype was recorded only once. J is TRBJ2-2 and V is TRBV7-2; the D gene is possibly TRBD1 (5 bases). The V end lost 7 bases, the J end lost 2 bases, and 17 bases lay between the germline ends. This CDR3 comprises 16 residues. The germline gives CDR1 SGHTA, CDR2 FQGNSA. CDR3 sequence: CASKIQGGDNTGELFF. CDR3 DNA: TGTGCCAGCAAGATCCAGGGTGGCGATAACACCGGGGAGCTGTTTTTT.

This clonotype was picked up a small number of times. The V call is TRBV4-1, the J call TRBJ1-2; D remains unclear. Germline V CDR1 and CDR2: MGHRA, YSYEKL. CDR3 length: 15 amino acids. The V and J ends lost 2 bases and 6 bases respectively, with 16 bases between them. The CDR3 nucleotides are TGCGCCAGCAGCCAACCGACACGGACCGATAATGGCTACACCTTC. Protein sequence: CASSQPTRTDNGYTF.

This rearrangement joins TRBV7-2 to TRBJ2-5; D is unresolved. Per germline, CDR1 SGHTA and CDR2 FQGNSA. The germline V and J ends were trimmed by 1 base and 4 bases, with 13 bases remaining between them. There are 15 residues in the CDR3. The CDR3 region is CASSLVALGRETQYF. The CDR3 nucleotides read TGTGCCAGCAGCTTAGTTGCGTTAGGTAGAGAGACCCAGTACTTC.

This clonotype was seen a handful of times. V and J are TRBV5-4 and TRBJ2-7, with a possible D match to TRBD2 (6 bases). V shed 1 base and J shed 4 bases, with 9 bases lying between them. Germline CDR1 and CDR2: SGHNT and YYREEE (reference sequence). The CDR3 consists of 13 residues. The CDR3 DNA reads as TGTGCCAGCAGCTTGCGGAGGGGTTACGAGCAGTACTTC. It specifies CASSLRRGYEQYF.

The chain couples TRBV27 to TRBJ2-1, with a tentative D call TRBD1 (6 bases). Trimming left V 6 bases short and J 10 bases short, with 19 bases between. Germline V gene lookup returns CDR1 MNHEY and CDR2 SMNVEV (reference sequence). The CDR3 is made up of 14 amino acids. The CDR3, as DNA: TGTGCCAGCAGGTATACCCAGGTTGGGGGCGAGCAGTTCTTC. It specifies CASRYTQVGGEQFF.

As regards this clonotype: Its ends do not fully match the called genes, so a read error is possible. The rearrangement uses TRBV7-9 and TRBJ1-1; the D is unclear. CDR3 length: 13 residues. Germline V CDR1 and CDR2: SEHNR, FQNEAQ (reference sequence). CDR3 DNA sequence: TGTGCCAGCAGCGTAGCGTTCCCCGGTGAAGCTTTCTTT. As protein: CASSVAFPGEAFF.

The chain employs TRBV5-1 and TRBJ2-1; tentatively, D is TRBD1 (6 bases). Between the trimmed V and J ends, which lost 0 bases and 9 bases, there was a span of 13 bases. The CDR3 is made up of 14 amino acids. Per the germline V gene, CDR1 is SGHRS and CDR2 is YFSETQ. The CDR3 is CASSLDRVAGEQFF. In DNA form, the CDR3 reads TGCGCCAGCAGCTTGGACAGGGTTGCTGGTGAGCAGTTCTTC.